These 17 T cell receptor beta chains were sequenced from one sample in a study of CD8 T cells in Susac syndrome. The RNA, about 0.5 to 1 ug, was put through reverse transcription using random hexamers. TCRdb used MiXCR to reprocess the immunoSEQ multiplex PCR reads, holding one entry per CDR3 protein. The data contain 400,000 to 550,000 distinct CDR3 sequences, approximately 85% of them seen just once; the ten biggest clones take up about 0.12%. Sequenced: CD8+ T cells from PBMCs. The receptors come from a human donor with multiple sclerosis.

This chain links TRBV20-1 with TRBJ2-7; D unresolved. Between the trimmed V and J ends, which lost 5 bases and 2 bases, there was a span of 13 bases. The CDR3 spans 13 residues. The germline CDR1 and CDR2 sequences are DFQATT and SNEGSKA (reference sequence). This CDR3 reads CSAPSSDPYEQYF. Written as DNA, the CDR3 is TGCAGTGCTCCGTCGTCGGACCCCTACGAGCAGTACTTC.

The V call is TRBV25-1, the J call TRBJ1-1; no firm D call. The CDR3 is 14 amino acids. The germline V gene has CDR1 MGHDK and CDR2 SYGVNS. The V gene lost 3 bases and the J gene lost 5 bases, with 13 bases spanning the gap. In DNA, the CDR3 is TGTGCCAGCAGTGATCTTCTCGGTGAAACTGAAGCTTTCTTT. It yields the protein CASSDLLGETEAFF.

The chain is built from TRBV4-1 and TRBJ2-6; 7 bases agree with TRBD1. The V segment lost 0 bases and the J segment 0 bases; nucleotides outside the gene matches: 8. The CDR3 spans 19 residues. Germline loops: CDR1 MGHRA, CDR2 YSYEKL. The CDR3 DNA follows: TGCGCCAGCAGCCAAGAAGGGGACAGTCGACTCTCTGGGGCCAACGTCCTGACTTTC. Its translation is CASSQEGDSRLSGANVLTF.

The V and J genes are TRBV30 and TRBJ1-4, with 7 bases that match TRBD1. V gave up 2 bases and J gave up 0 bases; unmatched junction bases: 3. Germline CDR1 reads GTSNPN; CDR2 reads SVGIG (reference sequence). CDR3 size: 15 residues. CDR3 region: CAWSLGGSTNEKLFF. In DNA form, the CDR3 reads TGTGCCTGGAGTTTAGGGGGCTCAACTAATGAAAAACTGTTTTTT.

The chain couples TRBV7-2 to TRBJ2-7; TRBD2 matches at 7 bases. The germline V gene has CDR1 SGHTA and CDR2 FQGNSA. V gave up 3 bases and J gave up 2 bases; unmatched junction bases: 4. The length of the CDR3 is 14 residues. The CDR3 spells CASSFLAEAYEQYF. Here the CDR3 DNA reads TGTGCCAGCAGCTTCCTAGCGGAGGCCTACGAGCAGTACTTC.

The chain joins TRBV4-1 to TRBJ1-1, with D tentatively TRBD1 (5 bases). Germline CDR1 MGHRA, CDR2 YSYEKL. V was cut by 4 bases and J by 0 bases, with 18 bases left in between. The CDR3 is 17 residues long. The CDR3 protein is CASSPIPGRVMNTEAFF. As DNA, the CDR3 is TGCGCCAGCAGCCCAATACCGGGACGGGTGATGAACACTGAAGCTTTCTTT.

This clonotype was observed a single time. The chain recombines TRBV12-3 or TRBV12-4 with TRBJ2-5; D might be TRBD2 (6 bases). The CDR3 has 12 amino acids. The germline V and J ends were trimmed by 9 bases and 2 bases, with 10 bases remaining between them. CDR3 sequence: CASGTSQETQYF. The CDR3 DNA sequence: TGTGCCAGTGGGACTTCTCAAGAGACCCAGTACTTC.

The chain couples TRBV29-1 to TRBJ1-1; D is unclear. This CDR3 contains 14 residues. Germline lookup yields CDR1 SQVTM and CDR2 ANQGSEA. V gave up 0 bases and J gave up 2 bases, with 10 bases separating them. The DNA for the CDR3 is TGCAGCGTTGAAGATGGTTACAGCAACACTGAAGCTTTCTTT. Amino acids: CSVEDGYSNTEAFF.

The rearrangement uses TRBV7-9 and TRBJ1-6; D is unresolved. Trimming removed 5 bases at V and 14 bases at J, with 19 bases between. Germline V gene data show CDR1 as SEHNR and CDR2 as FQNEAQ (reference sequence). This CDR3 has 14 residues. CDR3 loop: CASSPPQGPLSLHF. The CDR3 region has the DNA TGTGCCAGCAGCCCGCCCCAAGGCCCCCTTTCCCTCCACTTT.

The V gene is TRBV7-6, the J gene TRBJ1-1; tentative D call: TRBD1 (5 bases). The CDR3 sequence is 15 residues long. With 5 bases removed from V and 1 base from J, the gap between germline ends came to 14 bases. Germline V gene data show CDR1 as SGHVS and CDR2 as FNYEAQ. This CDR3 is CASSEHRGRNTEAFF. DNA for the CDR3: TGTGCCAGCAGCGAGCACCGGGGCCGGAACACTGAAGCTTTCTTT.

The chain employs TRBV30 and TRBJ2-1, with 11 nucleotides matching TRBD1. J was trimmed by 8 bases and V by 1 base; bases with no gene match: 4. This CDR3 is 14 amino acids long. Germline CDR1 reads GTSNPN; CDR2 reads SVGIG (reference sequence). This CDR3 reads CAWSEGQGVDEQFF. The CDR3 DNA reads TGTGCCTGGAGTGAGGGACAGGGGGTCGATGAGCAGTTCTTC.

The V and J genes are TRBV6-4 and TRBJ2-3; D call uncertain. The CDR3 runs to 16 residues. CDR1 MRHNA and CDR2 SNTAGT come from the germline V gene. The V and J ends lost 3 bases and 1 base respectively, with 14 bases between them. The CDR3 here is CASSELSEAGTDTQYF. For the CDR3, the DNA is TGTGCCAGCAGTGAGCTTTCCGAGGCGGGCACAGATACGCAGTATTTT.

V is TRBV4-1 and J is TRBJ2-3, with 8 positions matching TRBD2. The CDR3 has 17 amino acids. Germline-derived CDR1 and CDR2 are MGHRA and YSYEKL. The trim removed 0 bases at V and 5 bases at J, leaving 10 bases unmatched. The CDR3 sequence is CASSQEVGGAQRDTQYF. Written as DNA, the CDR3 is TGCGCCAGCAGCCAAGAGGTCGGGGGGGCGCAGAGAGATACGCAGTATTTT.

This clonotype was detected only once. One junction end disagrees with the germline gene, perhaps due to a read error. The V call is TRBV3-1, the J call TRBJ2-5, with TRBD2 identical over 10 bases. The CDR3 is 18 residues long. The V gene's germline CDR1 is LGHDT and CDR2 YNNKEL (reference sequence). CDR3 residues: CASNQVLLAGAAGETQYF. The CDR3 nucleotides are TGTGCCAGCAACCAAGTTCTGCTAGCGGGAGCGGCGGGAGAGACCCAGTACTTC.

The chain carries TRBV6-2 or TRBV6-3 and TRBJ1-1; 8 positions agree with TRBD1. The germline V gene encodes CDR1 MNHEY and CDR2 SVGEGT. This CDR3 has 13 residues. Trimming took 6 bases from V and 4 from J; bases not matched to a gene: 4. The CDR3 coding sequence is TGTGCCAGCAGGACAGGGGATTTCACTGAAGCTTTCTTT. Residues: CASRTGDFTEAFF.

This clonotype was detected only a few times. The chain has TRBV11-2 and TRBJ2-7, with D tentatively TRBD2 (5 bases). Looked up from germline, CDR1 is SGHAT and CDR2 is FQNNGV. The CDR3 spans 12 residues. Trimming left V 0 bases short and J 5 bases short, with 5 bases between. The CDR3 DNA reads TGTGCCAGCAGCTTAGATAGCGACGAGCAGTACTTC. Amino acids: CASSLDSDEQYF.

CDR3 protein: CASSFLAAGANNEKLFF. Written as DNA, the CDR3 is TGTGCCAGCAGTTTCTTGGCCGCAGGGGCGAATAATGAAAAACTGTTTTTT. The chain has TRBV6-5 and TRBJ1-4; the D gene is possibly TRBD1 (6 bases). The V and J ends lost 4 bases and 4 bases respectively, with 19 bases between them. This CDR3 comprises 17 residues. CDR1 MNHEY and CDR2 SVGAGI come from the germline V gene.